What follows describes a single TCR beta chain. Germline V CDR1 and CDR2: SGHTA, FQGNSA. The CDR3 has 13 residues. Trimming cost V 4 bases and J 3 bases; bases outside gene matches: 3. The authors' processing: Reference gene primer amplification in the assay estimated nucleated cell counts. The repertoire was sequenced with immunoSEQ multiplex PCR; TCRdb's copy has only in-frame clones and lacks some. That table gives V, J and clone size, and the DNA gave D and trimming. In the table there are 200,000 to 250,000 clones, more than 75% of which are singletons. The record originates from a study of blood T cell repertoires in COVID-19. Study-level background: Collection of acute and convalescent COVID-19 samples took place in the United States, Italy and Spain.

Sample: peripheral blood. This sequence originates from a woman aged 70-85 years with active or convalescent COVID-19. V gene TRBV7-2 combines with J gene TRBJ2-7; 7 nucleotides agree with TRBD1. DNA of the CDR3: TGTGCCAGCAGCTCAAACAGGGGCTACGAGCAGTACTTC. Encoded protein: CASSSNRGYEQYF.